What follows are 22 T cell receptor beta chains derived from one specimen sequenced in a study of T cell clonotyping in hematopoietic cell transplantation (dated by TCRdb to the early 2020s). Library preparation used the immunoSEQ multiplex PCR assay. Imported from immuneACCESS, the table was reduced by TCRdb to in-frame sequences with V and J called. These copies leave out some clones; in studies compared against another copy, an unresolved V gene accounts for under half, and the cause of the remainder is not known. The sample includes around 17,000 clones, with less than 80% observed a single time. Almost 9.5% of the sample is in the top ten clones. Sequenced input: peripheral blood mononuclear cells. Every receptor here comes from a woman in her fifties or sixties in good health. Some clones in this sample may be carry-over from other donors' samples.

The V and J genes are TRBV4-2 and TRBJ2-2; maybe TRBD2 (5 bases). V lost 2 bases and J 1 base, leaving 11 bases between the germline ends. CDR1 and CDR2 from the germline V gene are LGHNA and YNFKEQ. The CDR3 sequence is 16 residues long. The CDR3 is CASSQSSGGNTGELFF. DNA of the CDR3: TGTGCCAGCAGCCAATCCAGCGGAGGGAACACCGGGGAGCTGTTTTTT.

The CDR3 here is CASSSAGRTEAFF. The CDR3 region has the DNA TGTGCCAGCAGTAGCGCGGGCAGAACTGAAGCTTTCTTT. This chain links TRBV28 with TRBJ1-1; no definite D call. The germline V gene has CDR1 MDHEN and CDR2 SYDVKM. Deletions cut 5 bases from V and 5 bases from J, with 12 bases between. The length of the CDR3 is 13 residues.

The CDR3: CASSLTGKKGETQYF. CDR3 nucleotides: TGTGCCAGCAGCTTAACCGGAAAAAAGGGAGAGACCCAGTACTTC. This chain uses TRBV7-8 with TRBJ2-5; D not certain. The ends were cut back, 2 bases at V and 4 bases at J, with 14 bases in the middle. This CDR3 is built from 15 residues. Germline lookup yields CDR1 SGHVS and CDR2 FQNEAQ. Complete variable domain (other parts from reference TRBV7-8 and TRBJ2-5): GAGVSQSPRYKVAKRGQDVALRCDPISGHVSLFWYQQALGQGPEFLTYFQNEAQLDKSGLPSDRFFAERPEGSVSTLKIQRTQQEDSAVYLCASSLTGKKGETQYFGPGTRLLVL.

The V gene is TRBV30, the J gene TRBJ2-7; TRBD1 agrees at 9 bases. J lost 5 bases, V lost 1 base, and 9 bases had no gene match. Per germline, CDR1 GTSNPN and CDR2 SVGIG (reference sequence). The CDR3 sequence is 15 residues long. Here the CDR3 DNA reads TGTGCCTGGAGTGCGGGGACAGGGAAGGGGGACGAGCAGTACTTC. It encodes CAWSAGTGKGDEQYF. Supplemented by reference TRBV30 and TRBJ2-7, the full variable domain reads SQTIHQWPATLVQPVGSPLSLECTVEGTSNPNLYWYRQAAGRGLQLLFYSVGIGQISSEVPQNLSASRPQDRQFILSSKKLLLSDSGFYLCAWSAGTGKGDEQYFGPGTRLTVT.

DNA of the CDR3: TGTGCCAGCAGGCGTACAGGATACGAGCAGTACTTC. It is translated as CASRRTGYEQYF. The gene calls are TRBV28 and TRBJ2-7; possibly TRBD1 for D (5 bases). Germline loops: CDR1 MDHEN, CDR2 SYDVKM. The length of the CDR3 is 12 residues. The V end lost 6 bases, the J end lost 4 bases, and 10 bases lay between the germline ends. The whole variable domain, remainder taken from reference TRBV28 and TRBJ2-7, is DVKVTQSSRYLVKRTGEKVFLECVQDMDHENMFWYRQDPGLGLRLIYFSYDVKMKEKGDIPEGYSVSREKKERFSLILESASTNQTSMYLCASRRTGYEQYFGPGTRLTVT.

This clone is a singleton in its sample. The V call is TRBV2, the J call TRBJ1-4; the D gene is possibly TRBD1 (6 bases). The CDR3 runs to 13 residues. V dropped 9 bases and J dropped 4 bases, with 12 bases sitting between them. Germline loops: CDR1 SNHLY, CDR2 FYNNEI. For the CDR3, the DNA is TGTGCCAGTAGCGGGACACATAATGAAAAACTGTTTTTT. Translating it yields CASSGTHNEKLFF.

This clone was counted once. The chain couples TRBV9 to TRBJ1-6; a possible D gene is TRBD1 (5 bases). V was trimmed by 0 bases and J by 5 bases, leaving 12 bases between them. The germline gives CDR1 SGDLS, CDR2 YYNGEE. CDR3 length: 16 amino acids. CDR3 amino acids: CASSVGDSRNNSPLHF. CDR3 coding DNA: TGTGCCAGCAGCGTAGGTGACAGCCGGAATAATTCACCCCTCCACTTT. Using reference TRBV9 and TRBJ1-6 for the parts outside the CDR3, the full variable domain is DSGVTQTPKHLITATGQRVTLRCSPRSGDLSVYWYQQSLDQGLQFLIQYYNGEERAKGNILERFSAQQFPDLHSELNLSSLELGDSALYFCASSVGDSRNNSPLHFGNGTRLTVT.

The rearrangement uses TRBV7-9 and TRBJ2-3, with 10 bases aligning to TRBD2. The CDR3 contains 14 residues. J was trimmed by 5 bases and V by 5 bases; bases with no gene match: 4. Germline V gene sequence: CDR1 SEHNR, CDR2 FQNEAQ (reference sequence). In nucleotides, the CDR3 is TGTGCCAGCAGCCTCACTAGCGGGGAAGATACGCAGTATTTT. Its translation is CASSLTSGEDTQYF.

The chain links TRBV6-6 to TRBJ1-2, with D maybe TRBD1 (5 bases). The germline V gene encodes CDR1 MNHNY and CDR2 SVGAGI (reference sequence). The CDR3 covers 14 residues. The V end was cut by 2 bases, the J end by 5 bases, with 12 bases between. The CDR3 bases are TGTGCCAGCAGTTACCGGGGGAGGGATTATGGCTACACCTTC. Its translation is CASSYRGRDYGYTF.

The CDR3 sequence is CASSSGVQPQHF. CDR3 coding DNA: TGTGCCAGCAGCTCAGGGGTGCAGCCCCAGCATTTT. The gene calls are TRBV7-9 and TRBJ1-5, with D maybe TRBD1 (6 bases). The V end lost 4 bases, the J end lost 7 bases, and 8 bases lay between the germline ends. This CDR3 is 12 amino acids long. Germline-derived CDR1 and CDR2 are SEHNR and FQNEAQ (reference sequence).

The chain employs TRBV28 and TRBJ1-4; 9 nucleotides agree with TRBD1. The CDR3 extends over 16 amino acids. In germline, CDR1 is MDHEN, CDR2 SYDVKM. Unmatched junction bases numbered 13, after V lost 7 bases and J lost 7 bases. The CDR3: CASNIPGTGRLEKLFF. The CDR3 DNA follows: TGTGCCAGCAATATCCCTGGGACAGGGAGACTTGAAAAACTGTTTTTT. Supplemented by reference TRBV28 and TRBJ1-4, the full variable domain reads DVKVTQSSRYLVKRTGEKVFLECVQDMDHENMFWYRQDPGLGLRLIYFSYDVKMKEKGDIPEGYSVSREKKERFSLILESASTNQTSMYLCASNIPGTGRLEKLFFGSGTQLSVL.

V usage is TRBV6-1 and J usage is TRBJ2-7; TRBD1 is a possible D gene (7 bases). Germline V gene lookup returns CDR1 MNHNS and CDR2 SASEGT. The CDR3 extends over 15 amino acids. The V end lost 1 base, the J end lost 4 bases, and 14 bases lay between the germline ends. The CDR3: CASSEGGAGGYEQYF. In nucleotides, the CDR3 is TGTGCCAGCAGTGAAGGGGGGGCAGGGGGTTACGAGCAGTACTTC.

This clone was counted once. The rearrangement uses TRBV6-7 and TRBJ1-1; D remains unclear. TRBV6-7 is designated an ORF whose function remains uncertain. V was clipped by 6 bases and J by 1 base, with 21 bases between them. The CDR3 loop spans 17 amino acids. DNA of the CDR3: TGTGCCAGCAGCCGTGGGCACCTGAACAGACAGAACACTGAAGCTTTCTTT. It translates to CASSRGHLNRQNTEAFF.

The genes are TRBV29-1 and TRBJ1-1, with D uncertain. V lost 4 bases and J 6 bases, leaving 18 bases between the germline ends. Germline CDR1 SQVTM, CDR2 ANQGSEA. The CDR3 covers 14 residues. This chain's CDR3 is CSVGRGEVSPEAFF. The CDR3 nucleotides are TGCAGCGTTGGACGGGGAGAAGTGAGTCCTGAAGCTTTCTTT.

This chain connects TRBV27 to TRBJ1-2; D is possibly TRBD1 (6 bases). CDR3 size: 13 residues. Looked up from germline, CDR1 is MNHEY and CDR2 is SMNVEV (reference sequence). V lost 10 bases, J lost 5 bases, and 17 bases lay in between. The chain's CDR3 is CATKRGALYGYTF. The CDR3 coding sequence is TGTGCCACCAAGCGGGGGGCTCTATATGGCTACACCTTC.

The sample holds a few counts of this clone. This sequence joins TRBV21-1 and TRBJ2-1; TRBD2 reflects the table's D call only, with no check against the DNA. TRBV21-1 is described as a pseudogene. The CDR3 consists of 20 residues. The CDR3 loop reads CASSKVLGLAGPSLHNEQFF. The CDR3 DNA follows: TGTGCCAGCAGCAAAGTATTGGGACTAGCGGGACCGTCCCTCCACAATGAGCAGTTCTTC.

The V gene is TRBV13, the J gene TRBJ1-1, with D tentatively TRBD1 (5 bases). The CDR3 runs 15 residues. The germline V gene encodes CDR1 PRHDT and CDR2 FYEKMQ (reference sequence). Trimming shortened V by 4 bases and J by 4 bases, and 16 bases separated the two germline ends. The CDR3 sequence: CASSSSWTLGTEAFF. The CDR3, as DNA: TGTGCCAGCAGCTCCTCCTGGACACTTGGCACTGAAGCTTTCTTT.

The chain uses TRBV5-1 and TRBJ2-7, with 8 bases lining up with TRBD1. There are 14 residues in the CDR3. V lost 4 bases, J lost 3 bases, and 6 bases stayed unmatched. CDR1 and CDR2 from the germline V gene are SGHRS and YFSETQ. This CDR3 is CASSPQTGDYEQYF. The CDR3 DNA follows: TGCGCCAGCAGCCCGCAGACAGGGGACTACGAGCAGTACTTC. The complete variable domain, with remaining parts taken from reference TRBV5-1 and TRBJ2-7, reads KAGVTQTPRYLIKTRGQQVTLSCSPISGHRSVSWYQQTPGQGLQFLFEYFSETQRNKGNFPGRFSGRQFSNSRSEMNVSTLELGDSALYLCASSPQTGDYEQYFGPGTRLTVT.

This chain connects TRBV6-5 to TRBJ1-2; TRBD1 agrees at 7 bases. The CDR3 has 16 residues. The J segment lost 6 bases and the V segment lost 2 bases, leaving 12 bases of the junction unmatched. Germline V gives CDR1 MNHEY, CDR2 SVGAGI. CDR3 in DNA: TGTGCCAGCAGTTACGGGGCAGGGGGGACGGAAGATGGCTACACCTTC. Residues: CASSYGAGGTEDGYTF.

V usage is TRBV4-3 and J usage is TRBJ2-7, with a possible D match to TRBD1 (6 bases). Germline CDR1 reads LGHNA; CDR2 reads YSLEER. CDR3 length: 16 residues. V lost 1 base and J 4 bases, leaving 17 bases between the germline ends. CDR3 sequence: CASSQAVTGNTYEQYF. The CDR3 region has the DNA TGCGCCAGCAGCCAAGCCGTGACAGGCAATACGTACGAGCAGTACTTC.

The chain carries TRBV18 and TRBJ2-5, with D uncertain. The V end was cut by 5 bases, the J end by 1 base, with 5 bases between. Germline V gene lookup returns CDR1 KGHSH and CDR2 LQKENI. The CDR3 spans 12 residues. The CDR3 here is CASSALQETQYF. The DNA for the CDR3 is TGTGCCAGCTCAGCCCTCCAAGAGACCCAGTACTTC.

V gene TRBV9 combines with J gene TRBJ1-2, with 8 bases lining up with TRBD1. The germline V gene encodes CDR1 SGDLS and CDR2 YYNGEE. This CDR3 is 15 amino acids long. J lost 8 bases, V lost 4 bases, and 13 bases had no gene match. In nucleotides, the CDR3 is TGTGCCAGCAGCTCCCGAGGTTTGGCAGGGGGCGGCTACACCTTC. It codes for CASSSRGLAGGGYTF.